A selection of T cell receptor beta chains follows, all from one sample in a study of monozygotic twins with inflammatory bowel disease. Reanalyzing the 5' RACE reads, TCRdb keeps one entry per CDR3 protein, without DNA. The sample shows 120,000 to 150,000 distinct CDR3 sequences, and less than 2.5% sits with its ten largest clones. Material for sequencing was blood. The receptor set was obtained from a human donor with ulcerative colitis or Crohn's disease, or a healthy co-twin of an affected twin (not recorded which). The CDR3 runs from the conserved cysteine through the conserved F or W. Each record gives: V gene, J gene, CDR3 length, CDR3 protein.

TRBV5-1,TRBJ1-5,15,CASSLQGGDNQPQHF
TRBV20-1,TRBJ2-3,12,CSARGGAGTQYF
TRBV5-6,TRBJ2-1,13,CASSLDIYNEQFF
TRBV6-2/TRBV6-3,TRBJ2-1,15,CASSWGDTLYNEQFF
TRBV4-2,TRBJ2-1,17,CASRMSISSGGYNEQFF
TRBV5-1,TRBJ2-4,16,CASSLGQTLAKNIQYF
TRBV12-3/TRBV12-4,TRBJ1-5,16,CASSFGGTGRNQPQHF
TRBV5-5,TRBJ2-3,16,CASSILAGVITDTQYF
TRBV20-1,TRBJ2-7,13,CSANRGAPYEQYF
TRBV20-1,TRBJ2-3,16,CSAKQGSGGRTDTQYF
TRBV7-3,TRBJ2-1,15,CASSPGLAGLSEQFF
TRBV7-8,TRBJ2-5,17,CASSSRDSNWYQETQYF
TRBV7-2,TRBJ2-3,15,CASSISGSGTDTQYF
TRBV5-1,TRBJ2-7,16,CASSWSQGLSSYEQYF
TRBV7-2,TRBJ2-5,15,CASSLSPGARETQYF
TRBV5-5,TRBJ1-1,15,CASSPLGLGAAEAFF
TRBV5-1,TRBJ1-2,16,CASSWGLRGSNYGYTF
TRBV5-1,TRBJ2-2,16,CASSLVAGGNTGELFF
TRBV7-3,TRBJ2-1,15,CASSLTRTGVNEQFF
TRBV24-1,TRBJ1-1,15,CATSDPRTGNTEAFF
TRBV7-2,TRBJ1-5,13,CASSSLAGQPQHF
TRBV5-1,TRBJ2-2,18,CASSSGYLAGANTGELFF
TRBV4-1,TRBJ2-7,15,CASSQVGGTTYEQYF
TRBV4-2,TRBJ1-4,16,CASSQLRTRGDEKLFF
TRBV11-3,TRBJ2-2,16,CASSPGTGDYTGELFF
TRBV19,TRBJ1-2,17,CASSMYPRDSKNYGYTF
TRBV5-1,TRBJ1-1,16,CASSFTLGQPDTEAFF
TRBV25-1,TRBJ2-1,18,CASSEWKGLLGIYNEQFF
TRBV4-2,TRBJ2-5,17,CASSQDGGGAIQETQYF
TRBV20-1,TRBJ2-7,11,CSAIRAYEQYF
TRBV27,TRBJ2-2,13,CASSFQVTGELFF
TRBV20-1,TRBJ1-5,17,CSAYFGGGGGSNQPQHF
TRBV4-3,TRBJ2-7,15,CASSQDYPTSYEQYF
TRBV28,TRBJ2-2,16,CASSWGQGVNTGELFF
TRBV5-1,TRBJ1-4,14,CASSPTRGSEKLFF
TRBV12-3/TRBV12-4,TRBJ1-5,13,CASSSRGNQPQHF
TRBV4-3,TRBJ2-3,16,CASSQGTGLATDTQYF
TRBV18,TRBJ2-1,13,CASSRSGDNEQFF
TRBV20-1,TRBJ1-2,14,CSARDRDRETGYTF
TRBV7-2,TRBJ2-3,17,CASSLAAWGGSTDTQYF
TRBV6-2/TRBV6-3,TRBJ1-5,14,CASSYGVGNQPQHF
TRBV29-1,TRBJ2-2,16,CSVERATSGQIGELFF
TRBV20-1,TRBJ2-7,15,CSARDFSVSSYEQYF
TRBV5-1,TRBJ2-5,15,CASSLEGLVKETQYF
TRBV27,TRBJ1-2,17,CASSPYRPGDRNYGYTF
TRBV2,TRBJ2-1,13,CASSGARVNEQFF
TRBV5-1,TRBJ2-1,14,CASSSAMPGTGEFF
TRBV4-2,TRBJ2-2,17,CASSQTDWTANTGELFF